The rows below give T cell receptor beta chains drawn from one sample of a study of shared clonotypes between healthy human individuals. Sequencing used immunoSEQ multiplex PCR; TCRdb keeps in-frame clones, though not all of them. The sample carries millions of clones, 95% recorded once. The specimen sequenced was naive CD4+ T cells sorted from blood. All receptors derive from a man between 18 and 29 years old in good health. The CDR3 runs from the conserved cysteine through the conserved F or W. The order of the fields is CDR3 protein, CDR3 DNA, D gene, clone size, J gene, V gene. D genes are given only for firm matches. Clone size appears in some rows only: once, few, many, or a class for an expanded clone.

CDR3: CASSNGLAGNYEQYF
DNA: TGTGCCAGCAGCAACGGACTAGCGGGGAACTACGAGCAGTACTTC
D: TRBD2
size: NA
J: TRBJ2-7
V: TRBV14

CDR3: CASSAGTGGFEQYF
DNA: TGTGCCAGCAGCGCCGGGACAGGGGGCTTCGAGCAGTACTTC
D: TRBD1
size: NA
J: TRBJ2-7
V: TRBV7-2

CDR3: CASSDSSRGTAFF
DNA: TGTGCCAGCAGTGACTCGTCCAGGGGTACGGCTTTCTTT
D: NA
size: NA
J: TRBJ1-1
V: TRBV6-4

CDR3: CASSLGTSGRVAYNEQFF
DNA: TGTGCCAGCAGCCTAGGGACTAGCGGGAGAGTAGCCTACAATGAGCAGTTCTTC
D: TRBD2
size: NA
J: TRBJ2-1
V: TRBV11-2

CDR3: CASSLERGTGANTYEQYF
DNA: TGTGCCAGCAGCTTAGAAAGAGGGACAGGGGCAAACACCTACGAGCAGTACTTC
D: TRBD1
size: NA
J: TRBJ2-7
V: TRBV7-6

CDR3: CASSESLFGEQYF
DNA: TGTGCCAGCAGTGAATCCCTTTTTGGCGAGCAGTACTTC
D: NA
size: NA
J: TRBJ2-7
V: TRBV6-4

CDR3: CASSPLPGTETQYF
DNA: TGTGCCAGCTCACCTCTTCCGGGGACAGAGACCCAGTACTTC
D: NA
size: once
J: TRBJ2-5
V: TRBV18

CDR3: CAWSVGGGADTQYF
DNA: TGTGCCTGGAGTGTAGGCGGGGGAGCAGATACGCAGTATTTT
D: TRBD2
size: NA
J: TRBJ2-3
V: TRBV30

CDR3: CASSYSGTGGEKLFF
DNA: TGTGCCAGCAGTTACTCCGGGACAGGGGGTGAAAAACTGTTTTTT
D: TRBD1
size: NA
J: TRBJ1-4
V: TRBV6-5

CDR3: CATSRDLFAESVEAFF
DNA: TGTGCCACCAGCAGAGATCTTTTTGCTGAGTCCGTTGAAGCTTTCTTT
D: NA
size: NA
J: TRBJ1-1
V: TRBV15

CDR3: CASIQGGAYNEQFF
DNA: TGTGCCAGCATCCAGGGGGGAGCCTACAATGAGCAGTTCTTC
D: NA
size: NA
J: TRBJ2-1
V: TRBV2

CDR3: CASKTMGQSNQPQHF
DNA: TGTGCCAGCAAAACCATGGGACAGTCCAATCAGCCCCAGCATTTT
D: TRBD1
size: NA
J: TRBJ1-5
V: TRBV6-1

CDR3: CASSSLQGRRDEQYF
DNA: TGCGCCAGCAGCTCGTTACAGGGGAGGAGAGACGAGCAGTACTTC
D: NA
size: NA
J: TRBJ2-7
V: TRBV5-1

CDR3: CASSLVPTDTQYF
DNA: TGTGCCAGCAGCTTGGTGCCCACAGATACGCAGTATTTT
D: NA
size: NA
J: TRBJ2-3
V: TRBV5-6

CDR3: CASSPRGSQTETQYF
DNA: TGTGCCAGCTCACCCCGGGGCTCCCAAACCGAGACCCAGTACTTC
D: NA
size: NA
J: TRBJ2-5
V: TRBV18

CDR3: CASSGQGPAGIEKLFF
DNA: TGTGCCAGCAGTGGACAGGGGCCAGCAGGCATCGAAAAACTGTTTTTT
D: TRBD1
size: once
J: TRBJ1-4
V: TRBV2